The clone carrying this T cell receptor beta chain turned up a few times. The germline V gene has CDR1 SGHVS and CDR2 FNYEAQ. Trimming removed 3 bases from V and 0 bases from J, with 24 bases in between. The CDR3 covers 20 residues. The data were obtained in a study of blood T cell repertoires in COVID-19. Study-level information: The study drew acute and convalescent COVID-19 samples from the United States, Italy and Spain. PBMCs, B-cell-depleted T cells, or T cells provided the cDNA or gDNA that made up the material.

Original processing notes: Reference gene primer amplification in the assay estimated nucleated cell counts. Method: immunoSEQ multiplex PCR; TCRdb's copy keeps in-frame clones and lacks some. V, J and clone size were drawn from that table, and D and trimming were deduced from the DNA. The sample shows 90,000 to 100,000 clones, roughly 80% of them seen only once. The origin of this receptor is a man in his sixties with acute or convalescent COVID-19. The sample taken for sequencing was peripheral blood. The V and J genes are TRBV7-6 and TRBJ1-5; D unresolved. The CDR3 coding sequence is TGTGCCAGCAGCTTGGCGGGGAAGGGCCACTCGAAAAATAGCAATCAGCCCCAGCATTTT. Protein sequence: CASSLAGKGHSKNSNQPQHF.